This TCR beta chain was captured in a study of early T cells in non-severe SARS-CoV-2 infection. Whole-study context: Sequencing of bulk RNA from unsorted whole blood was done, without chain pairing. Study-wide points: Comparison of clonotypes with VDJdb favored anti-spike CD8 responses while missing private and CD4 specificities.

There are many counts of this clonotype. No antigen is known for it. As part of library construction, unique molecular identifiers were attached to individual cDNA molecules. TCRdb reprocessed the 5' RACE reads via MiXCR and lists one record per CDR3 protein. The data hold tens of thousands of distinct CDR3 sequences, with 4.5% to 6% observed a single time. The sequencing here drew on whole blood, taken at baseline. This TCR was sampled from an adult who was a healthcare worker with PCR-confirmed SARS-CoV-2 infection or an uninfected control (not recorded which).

CDR3 sequence reads: CASSFTGEGTGELFF. Written as DNA, the CDR3 is TGTGCCAGCAGCTTCACAGGGGAAGGCACCGGGGAGCTGTTTTTT. J is TRBJ2-2 and V is TRBV7-6; TRBD1 agrees at 7 bases. The CDR3 contains 15 residues. V shed 3 bases, J shed 4 bases, and the junction held 5 bases outside the gene matches. Germline CDR1 SGHVS, CDR2 FNYEAQ.